This T cell receptor beta chain was observed in a study of CD8+ T cells in alopecia areata (dated by TCRdb to 2016 to 2018). With respect to the entire study: The treated patients, all with moderate-to-severe alopecia areata, were enrolled in an open-label pilot trial of oral tofacitinib given at 5 to 10 mg twice daily. RNA came from the PAXgene miRNA kit for fixed scalp, the miRNeasy kit for PBMCs, and the RNeasy kit for mouse skin. High-throughput TCRbeta sequencing was used to examine T cell clonal expansion in alopecia areata in both the C3H/HeJ mouse model and human patients. Biopsies were taken from tofacitinib-treated patients at baseline and at 4 and 24 weeks of treatment, and a later scalp biopsy was taken in several of the tofacitinib-treated patients. immunoSEQ multiplex PCR using 35 Vbeta forward primers and 13 Jbeta reverse primers was used to amplify TCRbeta CDR3 regions. Scalp clonality was compared among normal scalp (n=4), patchy alopecia areata scalp (n=8), and alopecia totalis/universalis scalp (n=8). On the human side, TCRbeta sequencing was run on scalp tissue and on sorted CD4+ and CD8+ peripheral blood T cells from healthy controls and from alopecia areata patients with either patchy or totalis/universalis disease. The SALT score, which quantifies the percentage of affected scalp surface area, was used to measure disease severity in treated patients. Tofacitinib was administered for 6 to 18 months, and 6 months of follow-up off drug were then conducted to assess delayed response and recurrence.

Remarks on this clone: Its specific antigen is unknown. No much larger clonotype is one base removed from it; base qualities were not supplied.

The time point label, as the study defines it: around 29 days on oral tofacitinib. According to the study, the label for this sample's treatment or condition signals: oral pan-JAK inhibitor, 5-10 mg twice daily. Lesional scalp punch biopsies and peripheral blood were collected from alopecia areata patients. PBMCs were separated by density centrifugation and stained for CD3, CD4 and CD8, after which CD4+ and CD8+ T cells were sorted on a FACSAria. Study-level results and caveats: Because the treated cohort was small and had just a single nonresponder, larger studies are needed to establish links between baseline CD8+ expansion and response. During tofacitinib treatment, many expanded lesional clones remained in scalp and blood, and this persistence may partly explain relapse after treatment is stopped. Compared with mice, TCR sequences shared between patients were less clear, possibly partly because of HLA diversity across the patient population. Scalp TCR repertoire analysis is complicated because resident alphabeta T cells in normal human skin are also sequenced, whereas mouse skin is dominated by gammadelta T cells. With tofacitinib, both scalp clonality and the number of expanded CD8+ clones among the top 100 scalp clones went down significantly. Lesional scalp, especially in alopecia totalis/universalis, showed higher clonality and more expanded CD8+ clones than normal scalp, suggesting antigenic drive.

V loses 10 bases of germline sequence and J loses 2 bases, and the interval between the two ends is 15 bases. As encoded in the germline V gene, CDR1 is ENHRY while CDR2 is SYGVKD. Including cysteine and phenylalanine, the CDR3 has 14 amino acids. Just CDR3 DNA is preserved here, 42 bases in frame from base 1. The method was the immunoSEQ multiplex PCR assay. For TCR sequencing, RNA was extracted from every sample and reverse transcribed into cDNA to serve as template. First-strand cDNA was synthesized using SuperScript III with a 2:1 mix of oligo-dT and random hexamers. Amplification bias was assessed with a synthetic immune receptor repertoire, and residual bias was removed computationally. In the source study's methods: Raw reads were preprocessed to remove errors, and CDR3 was defined according to IMGT conventions as the region from the conserved cysteine to phenylalanine. Clonality was computed by normalizing Shannon entropy by log2 of the number of productive unique TCRs and subtracting the result from 1. Scalp TCRbeta sequences were cross-referenced with sorted blood CD4 and CD8 repertoires so that the CD4 or CD8 identity of scalp clones could be inferred. This is the immuneACCESS table as TCRdb keeps it, with only in-frame sequences that have V and J called. A part of the clones is gone; compared with another copy, unresolved V genes explain less than half, and the rest is unexplained. V and J calls and clone size are those listed in that table; D and trimming were worked out from the DNA. The sample records 150,000 to 200,000 clones, less than 70% of which are singletons. The biggest ten clones account for roughly 0.91% of the sample.

This clonotype was sampled from a human donor with alopecia areata. The specimen comprised CD4+ T cells sorted from blood, sampled at week 4, from a patient treated with tofacitinib. The receptor chain draws on TRBV10-3 and TRBJ1-5, with the D gene not confidently named. The nucleotides are TGTGCCACCAGAGGCGGGGATGGCAATCAGCCCCAGCATTTT. The encoded protein is CATRGGDGNQPQHF.